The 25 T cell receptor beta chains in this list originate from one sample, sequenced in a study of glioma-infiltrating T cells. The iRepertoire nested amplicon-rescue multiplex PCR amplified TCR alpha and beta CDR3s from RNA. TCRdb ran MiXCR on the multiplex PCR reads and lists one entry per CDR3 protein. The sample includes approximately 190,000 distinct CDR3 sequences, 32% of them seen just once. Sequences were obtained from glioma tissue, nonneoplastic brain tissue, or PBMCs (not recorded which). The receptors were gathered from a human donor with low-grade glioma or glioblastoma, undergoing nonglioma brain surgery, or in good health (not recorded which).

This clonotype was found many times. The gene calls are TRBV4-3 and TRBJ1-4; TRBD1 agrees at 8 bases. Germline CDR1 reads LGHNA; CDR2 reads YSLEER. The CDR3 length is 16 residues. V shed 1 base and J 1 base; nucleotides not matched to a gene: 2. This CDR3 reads CASSQATGGTNEKLFF. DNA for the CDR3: TGCGCCAGCAGCCAAGCCACAGGGGGAACTAATGAAAAACTGTTTTTT.

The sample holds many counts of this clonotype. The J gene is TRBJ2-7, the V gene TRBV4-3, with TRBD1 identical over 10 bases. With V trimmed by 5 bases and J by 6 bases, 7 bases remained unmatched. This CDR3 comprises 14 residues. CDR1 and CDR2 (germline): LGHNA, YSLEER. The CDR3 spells CASSAGTGASEQYF. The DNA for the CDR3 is TGCGCCAGCAGCGCCGGGACAGGGGCTTCCGAGCAGTACTTC.

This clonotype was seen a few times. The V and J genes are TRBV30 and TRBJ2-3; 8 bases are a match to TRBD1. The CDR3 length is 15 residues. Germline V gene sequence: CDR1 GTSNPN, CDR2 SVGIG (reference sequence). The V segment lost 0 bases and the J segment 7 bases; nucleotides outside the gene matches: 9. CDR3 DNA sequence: TGTGCCTGGAGTGTATCAGGGGGCTCATTAAATACGCAGTATTTT. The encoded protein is CAWSVSGGSLNTQYF.

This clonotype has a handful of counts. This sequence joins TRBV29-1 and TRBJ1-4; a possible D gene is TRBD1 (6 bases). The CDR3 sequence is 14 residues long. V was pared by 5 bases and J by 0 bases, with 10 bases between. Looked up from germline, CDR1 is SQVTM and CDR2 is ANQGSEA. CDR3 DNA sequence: TGCAGCGTTTTGACAGGAGCAACTAATGAAAAACTGTTTTTT. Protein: CSVLTGATNEKLFF.

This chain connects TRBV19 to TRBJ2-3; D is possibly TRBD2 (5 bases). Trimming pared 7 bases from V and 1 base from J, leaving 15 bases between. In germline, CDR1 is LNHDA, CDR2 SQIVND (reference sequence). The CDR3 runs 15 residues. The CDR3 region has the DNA TGTGCCAGTAAAGAAGCTTGGCGGGGCACAGATACGCAGTATTTT. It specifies CASKEAWRGTDTQYF.

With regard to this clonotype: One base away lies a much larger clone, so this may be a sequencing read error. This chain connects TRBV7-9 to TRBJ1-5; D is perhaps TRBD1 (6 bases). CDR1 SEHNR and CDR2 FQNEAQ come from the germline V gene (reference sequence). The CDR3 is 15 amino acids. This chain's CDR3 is CASSQTGNSNQTQHF. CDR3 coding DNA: TGTGCCAGCAGTCAAACAGGGAATAGCAATCAGACCCAGCATTTT.

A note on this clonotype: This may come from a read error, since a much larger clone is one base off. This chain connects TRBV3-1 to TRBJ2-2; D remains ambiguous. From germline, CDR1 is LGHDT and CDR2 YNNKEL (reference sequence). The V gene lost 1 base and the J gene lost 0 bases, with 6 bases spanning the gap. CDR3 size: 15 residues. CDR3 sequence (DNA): TGTGCCAGCAGCCAAGGGGAAGCGAACACCGGGGAGCTGTTTTTT. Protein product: CASSQGEANTGELFF.

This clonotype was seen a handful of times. CDR3 sequence: CASSPWRGWGTDTQYF. CDR3 DNA: TGTGCCAGCAGTCCTTGGCGGGGGTGGGGCACAGATACGCAGTATTTT. This chain joins TRBV12-3 or TRBV12-4 and TRBJ2-3; 7 bases map to TRBD2. Trimming cost V 5 bases and J 1 base; bases outside gene matches: 9. CDR3 size: 16 residues.

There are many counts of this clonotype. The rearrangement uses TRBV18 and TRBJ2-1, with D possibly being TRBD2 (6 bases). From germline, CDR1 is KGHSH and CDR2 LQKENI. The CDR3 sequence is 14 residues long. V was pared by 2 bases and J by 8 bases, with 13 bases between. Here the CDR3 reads CASSPSPSSDEQFF. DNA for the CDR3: TGTGCCAGCTCACCAAGCCCTTCTAGCGATGAGCAGTTCTTC.

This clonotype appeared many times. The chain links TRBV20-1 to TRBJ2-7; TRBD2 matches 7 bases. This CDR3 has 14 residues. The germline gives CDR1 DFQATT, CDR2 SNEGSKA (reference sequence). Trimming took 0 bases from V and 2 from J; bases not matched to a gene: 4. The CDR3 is CSAREVAGAYEQYF. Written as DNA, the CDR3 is TGCAGTGCTAGAGAGGTGGCGGGGGCCTACGAGCAGTACTTC.

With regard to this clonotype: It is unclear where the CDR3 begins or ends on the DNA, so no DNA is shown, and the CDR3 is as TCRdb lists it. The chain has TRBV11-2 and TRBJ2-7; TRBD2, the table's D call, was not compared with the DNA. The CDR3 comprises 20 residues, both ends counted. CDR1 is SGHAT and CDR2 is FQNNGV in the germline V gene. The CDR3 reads CASSFYICRTLRDGSYEQYF.

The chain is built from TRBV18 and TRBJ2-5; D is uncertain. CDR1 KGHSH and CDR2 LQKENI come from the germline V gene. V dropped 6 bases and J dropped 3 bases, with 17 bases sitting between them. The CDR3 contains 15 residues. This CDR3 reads CASSLYSGPEETQYF. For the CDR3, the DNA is TGTGCCAGCTCGCTTTATTCGGGCCCAGAAGAGACCCAGTACTTC.

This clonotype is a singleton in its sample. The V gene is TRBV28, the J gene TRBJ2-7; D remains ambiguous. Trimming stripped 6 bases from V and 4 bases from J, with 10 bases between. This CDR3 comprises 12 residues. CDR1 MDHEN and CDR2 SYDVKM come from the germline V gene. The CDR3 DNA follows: TGTGCCAGCAGGTTAGCTCGTTACGAGCAGTACTTC. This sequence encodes CASRLARYEQYF.

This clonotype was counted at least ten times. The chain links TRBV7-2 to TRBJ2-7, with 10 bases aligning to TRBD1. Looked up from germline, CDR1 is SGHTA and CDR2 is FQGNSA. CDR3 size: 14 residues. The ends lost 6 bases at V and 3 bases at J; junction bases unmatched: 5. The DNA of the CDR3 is TGTGCCAGCAGTTCCGGGACAGGGGTCTACGAGCAGTACTTC. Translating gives CASSSGTGVYEQYF.

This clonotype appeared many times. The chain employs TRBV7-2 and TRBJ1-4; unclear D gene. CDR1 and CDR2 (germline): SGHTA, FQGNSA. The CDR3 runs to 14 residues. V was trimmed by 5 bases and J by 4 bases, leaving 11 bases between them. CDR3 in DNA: TGTGCCAGCAGCCGCCTCGGCGGTAATGAAAAACTGTTTTTT. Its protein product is CASSRLGGNEKLFF.

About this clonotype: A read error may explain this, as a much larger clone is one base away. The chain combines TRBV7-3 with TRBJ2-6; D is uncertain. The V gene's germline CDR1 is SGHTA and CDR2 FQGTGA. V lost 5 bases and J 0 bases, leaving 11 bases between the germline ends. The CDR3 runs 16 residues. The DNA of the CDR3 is TGTGCCAGCAGCGTAAATCTCGCCTCTGGGGCCAACGTCCTGACTTTC. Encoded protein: CASSVNLASGANVLTF.

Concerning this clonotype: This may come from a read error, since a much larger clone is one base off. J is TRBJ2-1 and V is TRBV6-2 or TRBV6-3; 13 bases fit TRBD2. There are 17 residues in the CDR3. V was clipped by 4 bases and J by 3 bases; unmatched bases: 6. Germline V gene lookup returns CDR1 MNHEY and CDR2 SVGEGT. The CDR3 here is CASSSGLAGADYNEQFF. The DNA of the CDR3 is TGTGCCAGCAGTTCTGGACTAGCGGGAGCTGACTACAATGAGCAGTTCTTC.

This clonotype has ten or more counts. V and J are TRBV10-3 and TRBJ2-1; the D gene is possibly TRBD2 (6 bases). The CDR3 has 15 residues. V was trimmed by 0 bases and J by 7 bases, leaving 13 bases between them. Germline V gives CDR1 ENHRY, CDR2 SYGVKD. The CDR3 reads CAISESIGTPNEQFF. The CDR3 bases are TGTGCCATCAGTGAGTCTATCGGGACTCCAAATGAGCAGTTCTTC.

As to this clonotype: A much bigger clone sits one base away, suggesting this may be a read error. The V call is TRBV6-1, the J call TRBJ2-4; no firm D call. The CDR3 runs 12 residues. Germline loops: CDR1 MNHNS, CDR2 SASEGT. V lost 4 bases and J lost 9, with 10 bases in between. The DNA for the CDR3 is TGTGCCAGCAGTGGGATAGTTTTCATTCAGTACTTC. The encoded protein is CASSGIVFIQYF.

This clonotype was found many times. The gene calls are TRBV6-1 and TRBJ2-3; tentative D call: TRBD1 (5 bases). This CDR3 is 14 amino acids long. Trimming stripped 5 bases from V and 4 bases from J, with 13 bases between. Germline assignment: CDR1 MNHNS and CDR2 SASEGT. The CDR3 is CASSSSSGPDTQYF. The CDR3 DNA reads TGTGCCAGCAGTAGCTCATCAGGGCCAGATACGCAGTATTTT.

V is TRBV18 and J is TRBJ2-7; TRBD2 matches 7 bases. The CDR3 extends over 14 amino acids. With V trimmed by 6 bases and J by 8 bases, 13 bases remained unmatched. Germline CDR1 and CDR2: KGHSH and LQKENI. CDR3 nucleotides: TGTGCCAGCTCTACCGGGACTACTAAGGACCAGCAGTACTTC. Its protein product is CASSTGTTKDQQYF. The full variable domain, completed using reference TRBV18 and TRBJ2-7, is NAGVMQNPRHLVRRRGQEARLRCSPMKGHSHVYWYRQLPEEGLKFMVYLQKENIIDESGMPKERFSAEFPKEGPSILRIQQVVRGDSAAYFCASSTGTTKDQQYFGPGTRLTVT.

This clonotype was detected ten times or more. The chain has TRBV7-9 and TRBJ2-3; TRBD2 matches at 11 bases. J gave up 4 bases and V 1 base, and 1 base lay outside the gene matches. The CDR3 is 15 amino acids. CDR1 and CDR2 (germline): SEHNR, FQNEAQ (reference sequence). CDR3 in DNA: TGTGCCAGCAGCTTAGAACTAGCGGGAGCAGATACGCAGTATTTT. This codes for CASSLELAGADTQYF.

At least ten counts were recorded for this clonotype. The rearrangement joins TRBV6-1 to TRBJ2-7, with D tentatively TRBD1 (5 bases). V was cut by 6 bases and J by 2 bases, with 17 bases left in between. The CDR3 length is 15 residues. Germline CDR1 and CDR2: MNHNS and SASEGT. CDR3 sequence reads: CASSRDSVIPYEQYF. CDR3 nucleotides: TGTGCCAGCAGCCGCGACAGCGTAATACCCTACGAGCAGTACTTC.

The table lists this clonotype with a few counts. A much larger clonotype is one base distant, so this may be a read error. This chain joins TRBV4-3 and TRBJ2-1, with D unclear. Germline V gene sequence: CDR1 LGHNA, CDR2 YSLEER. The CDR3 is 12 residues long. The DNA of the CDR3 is TGCGCCAGCAGCCAAGTACCTAAACCCCCTCCCTTC. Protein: CASSQVPKPPPF.

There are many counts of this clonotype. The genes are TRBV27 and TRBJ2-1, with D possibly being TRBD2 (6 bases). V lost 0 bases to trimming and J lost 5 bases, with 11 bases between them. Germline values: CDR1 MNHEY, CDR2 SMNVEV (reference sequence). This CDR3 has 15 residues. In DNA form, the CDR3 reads TGTGCCAGCAGTTTATCCGGGTGGGAGGACAATGAGCAGTTCTTC. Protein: CASSLSGWEDNEQFF.